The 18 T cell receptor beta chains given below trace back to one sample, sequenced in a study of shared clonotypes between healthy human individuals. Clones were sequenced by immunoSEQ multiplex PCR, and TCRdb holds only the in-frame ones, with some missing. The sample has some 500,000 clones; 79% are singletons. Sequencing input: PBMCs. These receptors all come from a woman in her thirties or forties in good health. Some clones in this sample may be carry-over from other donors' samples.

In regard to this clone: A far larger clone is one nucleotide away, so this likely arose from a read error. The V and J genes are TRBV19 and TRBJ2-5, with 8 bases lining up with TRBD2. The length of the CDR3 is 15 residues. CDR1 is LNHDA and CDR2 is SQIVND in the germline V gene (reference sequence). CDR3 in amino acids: CTSSMPAGAKETQYF. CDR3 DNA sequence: TGTACCAGTAGTATGCCAGCGGGGGCGAAAGAGACCCAGTACTTC. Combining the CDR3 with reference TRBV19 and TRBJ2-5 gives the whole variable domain DGGITQSPKYLFRKEGQNVTLSCEQNLNHDAMYWYRQDPGQGLRLIYYSQIVNDFQKGDIAEGYSVSREKKESFPLTVTSAQKNPTAFYLCTSSMPAGAKETQYFGPGTRLLVL.

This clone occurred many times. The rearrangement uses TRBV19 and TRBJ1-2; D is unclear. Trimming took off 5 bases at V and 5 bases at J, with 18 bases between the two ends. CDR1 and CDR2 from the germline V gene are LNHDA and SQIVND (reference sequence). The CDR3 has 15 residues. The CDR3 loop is CASSGSFGRTYGYTF. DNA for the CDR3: TGTGCCAGTAGTGGGTCTTTTGGACGGACGTATGGCTACACCTTC.

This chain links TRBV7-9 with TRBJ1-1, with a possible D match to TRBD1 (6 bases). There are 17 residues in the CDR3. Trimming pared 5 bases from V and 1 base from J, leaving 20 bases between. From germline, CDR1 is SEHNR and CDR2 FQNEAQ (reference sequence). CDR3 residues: CASSPILDLQGNTEAFF. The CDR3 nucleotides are TGTGCCAGCAGCCCCATTTTGGATCTACAGGGGAACACTGAAGCTTTCTTT.

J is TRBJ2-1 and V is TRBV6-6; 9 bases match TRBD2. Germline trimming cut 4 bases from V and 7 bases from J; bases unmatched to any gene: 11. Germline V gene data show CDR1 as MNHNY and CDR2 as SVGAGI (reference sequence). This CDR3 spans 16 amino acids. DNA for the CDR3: TGTGCCAGCAGTTCCCTATTAGCGGGAGTGGGTAATGAGCAGTTCTTC. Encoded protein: CASSSLLAGVGNEQFF.

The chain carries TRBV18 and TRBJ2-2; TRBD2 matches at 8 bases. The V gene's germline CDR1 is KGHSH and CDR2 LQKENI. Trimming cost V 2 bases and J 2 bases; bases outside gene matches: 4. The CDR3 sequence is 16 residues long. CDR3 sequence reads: CASSPSGSPNTGELFF. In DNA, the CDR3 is TGTGCCAGCTCACCAAGCGGGAGCCCTAACACCGGGGAGCTGTTTTTT.

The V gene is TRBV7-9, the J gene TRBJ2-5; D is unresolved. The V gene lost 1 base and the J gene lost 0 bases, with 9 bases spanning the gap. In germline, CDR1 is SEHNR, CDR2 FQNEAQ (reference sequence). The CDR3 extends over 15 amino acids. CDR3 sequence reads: CASSLGISNQETQYF. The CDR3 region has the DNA TGTGCCAGCAGCTTAGGGATTAGCAACCAAGAGACCCAGTACTTC.

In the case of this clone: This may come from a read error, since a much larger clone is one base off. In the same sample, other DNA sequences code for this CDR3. The chain's CDR3 is CASSSDRGTEAFF. The DNA for the CDR3 is TGTGCCAGCAGCTCGGACAGGGGGACTGAAGCTTTCTTT. The chain employs TRBV11-2 and TRBJ1-1; 10 bases match TRBD1. CDR3 size: 13 residues. V dropped 4 bases and J dropped 5; count of bases not matched to a gene: 1. Germline V lookup: CDR1 SGHAT, CDR2 FQNNGV.

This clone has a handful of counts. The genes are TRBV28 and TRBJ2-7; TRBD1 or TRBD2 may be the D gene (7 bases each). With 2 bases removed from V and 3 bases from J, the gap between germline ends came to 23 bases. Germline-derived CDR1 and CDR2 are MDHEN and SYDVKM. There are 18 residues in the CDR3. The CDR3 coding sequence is TGTGCCAGCAGTTTAAAAGGGGGGGACAGTCTTTTGGGCTACGAGCAGTACTTC. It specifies CASSLKGGDSLLGYEQYF.

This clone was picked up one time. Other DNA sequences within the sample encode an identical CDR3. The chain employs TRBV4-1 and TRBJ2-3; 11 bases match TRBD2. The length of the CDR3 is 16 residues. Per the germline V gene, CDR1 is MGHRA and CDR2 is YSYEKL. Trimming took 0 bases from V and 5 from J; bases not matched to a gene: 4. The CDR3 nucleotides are TGCGCCAGCAGCCAAGAGGGTAGCGGGAGGGGAGATACGCAGTATTTT. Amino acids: CASSQEGSGRGDTQYF.

The CDR3: CASSLAPRVAPAGANTEAFF. The CDR3 region has the DNA TGTGCCAGCAGTTTAGCCCCCAGGGTAGCCCCCGCGGGTGCGAACACTGAAGCTTTCTTT. This sequence joins TRBV28 and TRBJ1-1; perhaps TRBD1 as D (5 bases). The CDR3 is 20 residues long. Germline CDR1 is MDHEN and CDR2 is SYDVKM. Deletions cut 2 bases from V and 1 base from J, with 26 bases between. The full variable domain, rest sourced from reference TRBV28 and TRBJ1-1, is DVKVTQSSRYLVKRTGEKVFLECVQDMDHENMFWYRQDPGLGLRLIYFSYDVKMKEKGDIPEGYSVSREKKERFSLILESASTNQTSMYLCASSLAPRVAPAGANTEAFFGQGTRLTVV.

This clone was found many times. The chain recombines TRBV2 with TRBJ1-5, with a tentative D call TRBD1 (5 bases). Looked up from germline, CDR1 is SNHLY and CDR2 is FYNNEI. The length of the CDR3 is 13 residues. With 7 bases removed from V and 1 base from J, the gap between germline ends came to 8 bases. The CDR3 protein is CASKRDSNQPQHF. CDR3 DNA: TGTGCCAGCAAGAGGGACAGCAATCAGCCCCAGCATTTT.

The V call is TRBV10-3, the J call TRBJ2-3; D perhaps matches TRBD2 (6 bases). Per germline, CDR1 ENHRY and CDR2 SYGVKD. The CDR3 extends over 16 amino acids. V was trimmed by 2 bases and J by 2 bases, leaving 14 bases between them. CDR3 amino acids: CAISEGGSGPTDTQYF. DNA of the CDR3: TGTGCCATCAGTGAGGGGGGGTCAGGGCCCACAGATACGCAGTATTTT.

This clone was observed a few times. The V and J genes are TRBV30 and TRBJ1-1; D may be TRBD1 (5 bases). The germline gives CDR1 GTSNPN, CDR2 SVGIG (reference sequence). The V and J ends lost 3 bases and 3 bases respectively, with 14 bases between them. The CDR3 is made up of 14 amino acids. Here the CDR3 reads CAWRGRGADTEAFF. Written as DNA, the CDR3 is TGTGCCTGGAGGGGGCGCGGGGCGGACACTGAAGCTTTCTTT. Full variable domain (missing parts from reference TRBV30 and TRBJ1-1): SQTIHQWPATLVQPVGSPLSLECTVEGTSNPNLYWYRQAAGRGLQLLFYSVGIGQISSEVPQNLSASRPQDRQFILSSKKLLLSDSGFYLCAWRGRGADTEAFFGQGTRLTVV.

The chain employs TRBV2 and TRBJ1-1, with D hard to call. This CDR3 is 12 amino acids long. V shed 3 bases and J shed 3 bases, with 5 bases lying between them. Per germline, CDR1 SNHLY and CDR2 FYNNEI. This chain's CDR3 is CASSEGYTEAFF. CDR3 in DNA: TGTGCCAGCAGTGAGGGGTACACTGAAGCTTTCTTT.

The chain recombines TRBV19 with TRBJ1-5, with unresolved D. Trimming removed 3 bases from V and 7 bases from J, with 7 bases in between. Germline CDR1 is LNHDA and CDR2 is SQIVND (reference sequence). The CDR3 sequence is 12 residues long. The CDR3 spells CASSIGVQPQHF. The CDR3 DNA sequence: TGTGCCAGTAGTATTGGAGTACAGCCCCAGCATTTT.

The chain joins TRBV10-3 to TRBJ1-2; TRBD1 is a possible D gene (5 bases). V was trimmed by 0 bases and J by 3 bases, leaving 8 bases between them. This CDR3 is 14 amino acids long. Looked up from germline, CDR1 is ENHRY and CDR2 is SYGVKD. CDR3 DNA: TGTGCCATCAGTGAGTCATCAGGGCACTATGGCTACACCTTC. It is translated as CAISESSGHYGYTF.

The CDR3 DNA sequence: TGTGCCAGCAGCTTGGCGGGTAGCGGGAGGGGCGAGCAGTACTTC. Its translation is CASSLAGSGRGEQYF. This chain uses TRBV5-6 with TRBJ2-5; TRBD2 matches 11 bases. The J call may be faulty, since TRBJ2-7 better matches the DNA end. The CDR3 runs 15 residues. Germline CDR1 and CDR2: SGHDT and YYEEEE.

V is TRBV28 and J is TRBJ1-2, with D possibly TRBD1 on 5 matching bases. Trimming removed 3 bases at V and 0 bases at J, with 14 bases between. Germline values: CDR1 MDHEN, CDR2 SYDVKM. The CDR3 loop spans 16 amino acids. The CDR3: CASSFVDNRANYGYTF. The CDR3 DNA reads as TGTGCCAGCAGTTTCGTGGACAACCGAGCTAACTATGGCTACACCTTC.